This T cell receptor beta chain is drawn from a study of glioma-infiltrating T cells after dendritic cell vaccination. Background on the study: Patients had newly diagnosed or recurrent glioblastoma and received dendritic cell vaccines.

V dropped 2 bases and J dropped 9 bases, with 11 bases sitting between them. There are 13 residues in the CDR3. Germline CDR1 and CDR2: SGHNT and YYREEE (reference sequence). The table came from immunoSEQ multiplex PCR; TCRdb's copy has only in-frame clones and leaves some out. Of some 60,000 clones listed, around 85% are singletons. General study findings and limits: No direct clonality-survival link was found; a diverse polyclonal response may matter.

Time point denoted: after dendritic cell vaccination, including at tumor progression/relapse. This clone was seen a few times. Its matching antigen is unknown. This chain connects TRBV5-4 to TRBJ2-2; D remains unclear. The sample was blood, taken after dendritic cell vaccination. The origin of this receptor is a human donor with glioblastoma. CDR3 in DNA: TGTGCCAGCAGCTTAATATCGTCCCGGGAGCTGTTTTTT. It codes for CASSLISSRELFF.